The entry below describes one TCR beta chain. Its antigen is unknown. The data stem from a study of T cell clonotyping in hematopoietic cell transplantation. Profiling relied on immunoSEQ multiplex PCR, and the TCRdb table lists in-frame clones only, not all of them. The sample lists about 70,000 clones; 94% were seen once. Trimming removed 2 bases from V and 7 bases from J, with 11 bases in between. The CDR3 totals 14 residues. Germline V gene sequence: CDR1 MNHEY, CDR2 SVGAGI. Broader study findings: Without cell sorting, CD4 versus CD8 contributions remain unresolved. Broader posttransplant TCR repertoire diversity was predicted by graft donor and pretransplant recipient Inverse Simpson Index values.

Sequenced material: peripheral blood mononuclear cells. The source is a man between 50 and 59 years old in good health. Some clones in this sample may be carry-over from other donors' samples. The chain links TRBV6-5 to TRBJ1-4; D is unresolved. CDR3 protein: CASSYARVGEKLFF. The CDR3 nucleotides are TGTGCCAGCAGTTACGCAAGAGTTGGTGAAAAACTGTTTTTT.